The 27 T cell receptor beta chains below all came from one sample that was sequenced in a study of shared clonotypes between healthy human individuals. Clones were sequenced by immunoSEQ multiplex PCR, and TCRdb holds only the in-frame ones, with some missing. Here the sample spans roughly 2 million clones, less than 95% being singletons. CD8 cells regarded as naive lacked CD45RO, were positively chosen for CCR7, and omitted terminally differentiated effector memory CD45RA+ cells. The sample was naive CD8+ T cells sorted from blood. The origin of the receptors is a man aged 18-30 years in good health.

With respect to this clone: The identical CDR3 is also encoded by other nucleotide sequences in the sample. The chain carries TRBV11-2 and TRBJ1-1; TRBD1 agrees at 7 bases. Looked up from germline, CDR1 is SGHAT and CDR2 is FQNNGV. CDR3 size: 13 residues. V lost 5 bases to trimming and J lost 5 bases; unmatched junction nucleotides: 5. Here the CDR3 DNA reads TGTGCCAGCAGCCTCGAACAGGGGACTGAAGCTTTCTTT. Its protein product is CASSLEQGTEAFF.

This clone was counted once. This rearrangement joins TRBV12-5 to TRBJ2-2, with 9 bases fitting TRBD1. The CDR3 has 16 residues. Losses at the gene ends were 5 bases for V and 4 bases for J; bases not matched to a gene: 8. Germline V gene data show CDR1 as LGHNT and CDR2 as FRNRAP. CDR3: CASGSSGTGPTGELFF. CDR3 nucleotide sequence: TGTGCTAGTGGTAGCTCCGGGACAGGGCCCACCGGGGAGCTGTTTTTT.

The chain uses TRBV5-1 and TRBJ2-7, with D unresolved. Germline V CDR1 and CDR2: SGHRS, YFSETQ. V gave up 5 bases and J gave up 0 bases, with 15 bases separating them. The CDR3 length is 15 residues. Written as DNA, the CDR3 is TGCGCCAGCAGTTCGGTCGGCGATAGCTCCTACGAGCAGTACTTC. Its protein product is CASSSVGDSSYEQYF.

The chain employs TRBV9 and TRBJ1-1; D may be TRBD1 (5 bases). V lost 3 bases and J 5 bases, leaving 20 bases between the germline ends. CDR3 length: 16 amino acids. Germline V CDR1 and CDR2: SGDLS, YYNGEE. The CDR3 DNA reads as TGTGCCAGCAGCGAACATTCGGCCTCGGGGGTAACTGAAGCTTTCTTT. Amino acids: CASSEHSASGVTEAFF.

In regard to this clone: Different DNA sequences within this sample yield the same CDR3. J is TRBJ2-7 and V is TRBV19; 7 bases agree with TRBD1. The germline V gene encodes CDR1 LNHDA and CDR2 SQIVND (reference sequence). CDR3 size: 14 residues. V trimming: 4 bases; J trimming: 4 bases; junction bases outside the gene matches: 7. The CDR3 sequence is CASSSAGTVYEQYF. The DNA for the CDR3 is TGTGCCAGTAGTAGCGCCGGGACAGTTTACGAGCAGTACTTC.

The chain links TRBV7-9 to TRBJ1-1; no clear D. The CDR3 extends over 14 amino acids. The germline V and J ends were trimmed by 0 bases and 11 bases, with 16 bases remaining between them. Germline CDR1 SEHNR, CDR2 FQNEAQ (reference sequence). In DNA form, the CDR3 reads TGTGCCAGCAGCTTAGCAGGAGACACCCTGGATGCTTTCTTT. It encodes CASSLAGDTLDAFF.

The V gene is TRBV10-3, the J gene TRBJ2-5; 12 nucleotides match TRBD2. Unmatched junction bases numbered 12, after V lost 5 bases and J lost 5 bases. Germline CDR1 and CDR2: ENHRY and SYGVKD. This CDR3 is built from 17 residues. The CDR3 nucleotides read TGTGCCATCAGTTCGCTAGCGGGAGGGCACCTGATGGAGACCCAGTACTTC. It encodes CAISSLAGGHLMETQYF.

The chain uses TRBV7-9 and TRBJ2-3; 7 nucleotides align to TRBD2. The V gene end was trimmed by 5 bases and the J gene end by 3 bases; junction bases not matched to a gene: 11. CDR3 length equals 16 residues. Per the germline V gene, CDR1 is SEHNR and CDR2 is FQNEAQ (reference sequence). The CDR3 nucleotides read TGTGCCAGCAGCCCCAGCGGGACGCGAACGACAGATACGCAGTATTTT. Protein product: CASSPSGTRTTDTQYF. Full variable domain (outside the CDR3, taken from reference TRBV7-9 and TRBJ2-3): DTGVSQNPRHKITKRGQNVTFRCDPISEHNRLYWYRQTLGQGPEFLTYFQNEAQLEKSRLLSDRFSAERPKGSFSTLEIQRTEQGDSAMYLCASSPSGTRTTDTQYFGPGTRLTVL.

This chain links TRBV9 with TRBJ2-1; D gene ambiguous. The CDR3 is 16 residues long. From germline, CDR1 is SGDLS and CDR2 YYNGEE. V was pared by 0 bases and J by 2 bases, with 12 bases between. In nucleotides, the CDR3 is TGTGCCAGCAGCGTAGATGAGCAAGGAGCCTACAATGAGCAGTTCTTC. Its translation is CASSVDEQGAYNEQFF.

J is TRBJ1-5 and V is TRBV7-9, with D possibly matching TRBD1 (6 bases). The CDR3 sequence is 15 residues long. V gave up 4 bases and J gave up 4 bases, with 14 bases separating them. Germline V gene lookup returns CDR1 SEHNR and CDR2 FQNEAQ (reference sequence). Here the CDR3 reads CASSSNTGINQPQHF. CDR3 in DNA: TGTGCCAGCAGCTCAAATACAGGGATTAATCAGCCCCAGCATTTT.

This clone was recorded only once. In the same sample, other DNA sequences code for this CDR3. The chain carries TRBV11-2 and TRBJ2-2; D might be TRBD2 (5 bases). V lost 5 bases to trimming and J lost 3 bases, with 10 bases between them. Germline values: CDR1 SGHAT, CDR2 FQNNGV. This CDR3 region has 14 residues. CDR3: CASSLQRYTGELFF. CDR3 sequence (DNA): TGTGCCAGCAGCCTTCAGCGGTACACCGGGGAGCTGTTTTTT. Full variable domain (outside the CDR3, taken from reference TRBV11-2 and TRBJ2-2): EAGVAQSPRYKIIEKRQSVAFWCNPISGHATLYWYQQILGQGPKLLIQFQNNGVVDDSQLPKDRFSAERLKGVDSTLKIQPAKLEDSAVYLCASSLQRYTGELFFGEGSRLTVL.

The J gene is TRBJ1-4, the V gene TRBV7-6; D remains unclear. V lost 3 bases and J 8 bases, leaving 7 bases between the germline ends. Per the germline V gene, CDR1 is SGHVS and CDR2 is FNYEAQ. CDR3 length equals 12 residues. The CDR3 region has the DNA TGTGCCAGCAGCTTTGAGTCGGAAAAACTGTTTTTT. Amino acid sequence: CASSFESEKLFF.

This chain joins TRBV7-4 and TRBJ1-2; D not certain. Germline V gives CDR1 SGHVT, CDR2 SQSDAQ. The CDR3 consists of 15 residues. V lost 2 bases and J lost 8, with 18 bases in between. The CDR3 sequence: CASSLLKEGKKGYTF. The CDR3 DNA is TGTGCCAGCAGCTTATTAAAGGAAGGGAAAAAAGGCTACACCTTC.

In regard to this clone: The sample carries other DNA sequences with the same CDR3. The gene calls are TRBV6-5 and TRBJ2-7; no clear D. V gave up 6 bases and J gave up 2 bases, with 11 bases separating them. There are 13 residues in the CDR3. The germline V gene encodes CDR1 MNHEY and CDR2 SVGAGI. The CDR3 loop reads CASSLTEAYEQYF. In DNA, the CDR3 is TGTGCCAGCAGCTTGACCGAGGCCTACGAGCAGTACTTC.

The chain combines TRBV12-5 with TRBJ2-5; D remains unclear. Germline V CDR1 and CDR2: LGHNT, FRNRAP. Deletions cut 5 bases from V and 1 base from J, with 11 bases between. This CDR3 spans 14 amino acids. CDR3 loop: CASGTTWGQETQYF. CDR3 nucleotide sequence: TGTGCTAGTGGTACCACTTGGGGCCAAGAGACCCAGTACTTC.

The chain has TRBV19 and TRBJ1-2; D is undetermined. V was trimmed by 6 bases and J by 6 bases, leaving 8 bases between them. The germline CDR1 and CDR2 sequences are LNHDA and SQIVND (reference sequence). CDR3 length: 11 amino acids. CDR3 DNA: TGTGCCAGTAGCGGCGAGGATGGCTACACCTTC. This sequence encodes CASSGEDGYTF.

The chain recombines TRBV4-3 with TRBJ1-2, with D uncertain. The CDR3 has 19 amino acids. CDR1 and CDR2 (germline): LGHNA, YSLEER. Trimming left V 0 bases short and J 1 base short, with 21 bases between. The CDR3 DNA is TGCGCCAGCAGCCAAGATCGGGCAGACGGATATAAAATTAACTATGGCTACACCTTC. Protein product: CASSQDRADGYKINYGYTF.

The V and J genes are TRBV4-3 and TRBJ1-2, with 9 bases identical to TRBD1. The CDR3 has 16 residues. Losses at the gene ends were 3 bases for V and 4 bases for J; bases not matched to a gene: 9. Germline CDR1 reads LGHNA; CDR2 reads YSLEER. CDR3 region: CASSQGYRGQIYGYTF. DNA for the CDR3: TGCGCCAGCAGCCAGGGCTACAGGGGGCAAATCTATGGCTACACCTTC.

The V and J genes are TRBV11-2 and TRBJ2-1; TRBD2 matches 9 bases. The CDR3 is made up of 16 amino acids. Germline CDR1 SGHAT, CDR2 FQNNGV. J lost 0 bases, V lost 5 bases, and 5 bases had no gene match. DNA for the CDR3: TGTGCCAGCAGCCCAAGCGGGAGGTCCTCCTACAATGAGCAGTTCTTC. Translation gives CASSPSGRSSYNEQFF.

The J gene is TRBJ2-1, the V gene TRBV7-9, with D possibly TRBD1 on 7 matching bases. Germline loops: CDR1 SEHNR, CDR2 FQNEAQ (reference sequence). V lost 5 bases and J lost 1, with 12 bases in between. The CDR3 is made up of 15 amino acids. CDR3 DNA sequence: TGTGCCAGCAGCGGCAGGGGGGTTTCCTACAATGAGCAGTTCTTC. Its translation: CASSGRGVSYNEQFF.

The chain couples TRBV7-9 to TRBJ2-7; D is unclear. CDR1 SEHNR and CDR2 FQNEAQ come from the germline V gene (reference sequence). V was pared by 5 bases and J by 2 bases, with 10 bases between. The CDR3 is made up of 13 amino acids. The chain's CDR3 is CASSLTAAYEQYF. The CDR3 DNA is TGTGCCAGCAGCCTGACTGCAGCCTACGAGCAGTACTTC.

This chain links TRBV4-1 with TRBJ1-1; 12 bases agree with TRBD1. From germline, CDR1 is MGHRA and CDR2 YSYEKL. The CDR3 contains 15 residues. The ends lost 0 bases at V and 11 bases at J; junction bases unmatched: 7. The CDR3 loop is CASSQDPGTGGPAFF. The DNA for the CDR3 is TGCGCCAGCAGCCAAGATCCCGGGACAGGGGGCCCCGCTTTCTTT.

The chain recombines TRBV27 with TRBJ2-7, with D perhaps matching TRBD1 (6 bases). The germline CDR1 and CDR2 sequences are MNHEY and SMNVEV (reference sequence). Trimming took off 5 bases at V and 3 bases at J, with 11 bases between the two ends. The CDR3 is 13 amino acids. CDR3 amino acids: CASSSRQDYEQYF. The DNA for the CDR3 is TGTGCCAGCAGTAGTAGACAGGACTACGAGCAGTACTTC.

This chain uses TRBV10-3 with TRBJ2-5; no clear D gene. The DNA end favors TRBJ2-7, so the J call may be wrong. This CDR3 is 12 amino acids long. Germline CDR1 is ENHRY and CDR2 is SYGVKD. CDR3 protein: CAISEAGYEQYF. The CDR3 DNA reads TGTGCCATCAGTGAGGCTGGCTACGAGCAGTACTTC.

The chain couples TRBV5-6 to TRBJ2-1; possibly TRBD2 for D (6 bases). Trimming left V 0 bases short and J 8 bases short, with 15 bases between. The germline V gene encodes CDR1 SGHDT and CDR2 YYEEEE. This CDR3 spans 15 amino acids. In DNA form, the CDR3 reads TGTGCCAGCAGCTTGGTGGGGTCTAGCGTCGATGAGCAGTTCTTC. It translates to CASSLVGSSVDEQFF.

Comment on this clone: This sample also contains other DNA sequences that code for the same CDR3. The chain employs TRBV5-6 and TRBJ1-1; D not certain. Germline V CDR1 and CDR2: SGHDT, YYEEEE. Trimming pared 0 bases from V and 0 bases from J, leaving 3 bases between. The CDR3 runs 13 residues. Here the CDR3 reads CASSLVMNTEAFF. For the CDR3, the DNA is TGTGCCAGCAGCTTGGTGATGAACACTGAAGCTTTCTTT.

The rearrangement links TRBV19 to TRBJ1-2, with 7 bases fitting TRBD1. Trimming at V came to 6 bases and at J to 11 bases, leaving 33 bases not matched to a gene. Germline assignment: CDR1 LNHDA and CDR2 SQIVND (reference sequence). CDR3 length: 20 amino acids. The CDR3 region has the DNA TGTGCCAGTAGGGAATTCACGCCGGTCGGGCCCGAGTCGACAGGGAACGGTTACACCTTC. Protein sequence: CASREFTPVGPESTGNGYTF. The full variable domain, its missing parts supplied by reference TRBV19 and TRBJ1-2, is DGGITQSPKYLFRKEGQNVTLSCEQNLNHDAMYWYRQDPGQGLRLIYYSQIVNDFQKGDIAEGYSVSREKKESFPLTVTSAQKNPTAFYLCASREFTPVGPESTGNGYTFGSGTRLTVV.